This entry concerns a single TCR beta chain. As yet, its antigen is unknown. This entry is derived from a study of T cells in tumors after PD-1 blockade. Study as a whole: Tumor samples yielded around 20-fold more depth than single-cell TCR sequencing. The study, taken as a whole, reports: Most post-therapy expanded exhausted CD8+ clones were new, undetected before treatment.

TCRdb's copy holds only in-frame clones and misses some; the assay was immunoSEQ multiplex PCR. The table has 5,000 or so clones, 60% to 75% seen once. Germline CDR1 reads MNHEY; CDR2 reads SVGAGI. Germline trimming cut 4 bases from V and 2 bases from J; bases unmatched to any gene: 3. The CDR3 is made up of 14 amino acids. This chain joins TRBV6-5 and TRBJ2-3, with 7 bases that match TRBD2. The source of this sequence is a human donor with cutaneous squamous cell carcinoma. The sequences come from tumor tissue, collected before anti-PD-1 treatment. Here the CDR3 DNA reads TGTGCCAGCAGTTTCCGGGACTACACAGATACGCAGTATTTT. This sequence encodes CASSFRDYTDTQYF.